These 22 T cell receptor beta chains were all obtained from the same sample, sequenced in a study of shared clonotypes between healthy human individuals. Profiled with immunoSEQ multiplex PCR; TCRdb holds only in-frame clones, not every one. The profile covers 95,000 to 120,000 clones, with 55% to 80% appearing a single time and 20% to 25% taken by the ten largest. Input material: memory CD8+ T cells sorted from blood. Specified subset: CD45RO+ cells pooled with CCR7-negative TemRA cells. The receptor set was obtained from a woman in her twenties or thirties in good health.

This clone was counted at least ten times. The rearrangement links TRBV5-1 to TRBJ2-3, with no clear D. CDR3 length equals 14 residues. Trimming cost V 2 bases and J 0 bases, with 7 bases left between them. The germline CDR1 and CDR2 sequences are SGHRS and YFSETQ. Here the CDR3 reads CASSLAGSTDTQYF. Written as DNA, the CDR3 is TGCGCCAGCAGCTTAGCAGGAAGCACAGATACGCAGTATTTT.

This chain uses TRBV19 with TRBJ1-4; possible D gene TRBD1, 6 bases. Trimming took off 4 bases at V and 0 bases at J, with 9 bases between the two ends. Germline V gives CDR1 LNHDA, CDR2 SQIVND (reference sequence). This CDR3 is built from 15 residues. CDR3: CASSTWTATNEKLFF. CDR3 bases: TGTGCCAGTAGTACCTGGACAGCAACTAATGAAAAACTGTTTTTT.

This clone occurred a few times. The chain recombines TRBV7-9 with TRBJ1-5; a possible D gene is TRBD1 (5 bases). There are 14 residues in the CDR3. Germline CDR1 reads SEHNR; CDR2 reads FQNEAQ (reference sequence). With 4 bases removed from V and 11 bases from J, the gap between germline ends came to 18 bases. CDR3 sequence: CASSYSEWGQSQHF. DNA for the CDR3: TGTGCCAGCAGCTACAGTGAATGGGGCCAATCCCAGCATTTT.

This clone was observed at least ten times. The chain uses TRBV7-9 and TRBJ2-7, with TRBD2 matching 7 bases. Germline V CDR1 and CDR2: SEHNR, FQNEAQ (reference sequence). CDR3 length: 13 amino acids. With V trimmed by 5 bases and J by 3 bases, 4 bases remained unmatched. The CDR3 sequence is CASSDLADYEQYF. The CDR3 DNA sequence: TGTGCCAGCAGCGACCTAGCGGACTACGAGCAGTACTTC.

This chain joins TRBV28 and TRBJ2-2; a weak D match, TRBD2 (6 bases). The CDR3 extends over 15 amino acids. V lost 6 bases and J lost 3, with 14 bases in between. CDR1 MDHEN and CDR2 SYDVKM come from the germline V gene. This CDR3 is CASSPRRVDTGELFF. The DNA of the CDR3 is TGTGCCAGCAGCCCGCGGAGGGTAGACACCGGGGAGCTGTTTTTT.

This clone came up a few times. This sequence joins TRBV7-9 and TRBJ2-7, with D possibly TRBD1 on 6 matching bases. Germline loops: CDR1 SEHNR, CDR2 FQNEAQ (reference sequence). V was pared by 8 bases and J by 2 bases, with 22 bases between. CDR3 length: 16 amino acids. The CDR3 reads CASSAFVYRDPYEQYF. The CDR3 coding sequence is TGTGCCAGCTCGGCTTTTGTGTACAGGGACCCCTACGAGCAGTACTTC.

The CDR3 DNA sequence: TGTGCCAGTAGTATAGAAACTTCACTCCTCTACGAGCAGTACTTC. Amino acid sequence: CASSIETSLLYEQYF. The rearrangement links TRBV19 to TRBJ2-7; no reliable D call. The ends were cut back, 0 bases at V and 3 bases at J, with 12 bases in the middle. The CDR3 extends over 15 amino acids. Per germline, CDR1 LNHDA and CDR2 SQIVND (reference sequence).

The V and J genes are TRBV7-8 and TRBJ1-4; possible D gene TRBD1, 5 bases. Germline V lookup: CDR1 SGHVS, CDR2 FQNEAQ. This CDR3 comprises 18 residues. Trimming cost V 1 base and J 0 bases, with 15 bases left between them. The chain's CDR3 is CASSLDRIVGATNEKLFF. The CDR3 DNA is TGTGCCAGCAGCTTAGACCGTATTGTGGGGGCAACTAATGAAAAACTGTTTTTT.

V usage is TRBV6-6 and J usage is TRBJ2-3, with D unresolved. Germline values: CDR1 MNHNY, CDR2 SVGAGI (reference sequence). This CDR3 region has 13 residues. V dropped 2 bases and J dropped 3 bases, with 6 bases sitting between them. CDR3 DNA: TGTGCCAGCAGTTACGAGGTAACAGATACGCAGTATTTT. Amino acids: CASSYEVTDTQYF.

The genes are TRBV28 and TRBJ1-1; maybe TRBD1 (5 bases). The CDR3 has 14 residues. The germline V gene has CDR1 MDHEN and CDR2 SYDVKM. V was trimmed by 7 bases and J by 4 bases, leaving 16 bases between them. CDR3 DNA sequence: TGTGCCAGCACACTTCAGGGTTCGGGCACTGAAGCTTTCTTT. It translates to CASTLQGSGTEAFF.

V gene TRBV27 combines with J gene TRBJ1-5; the D gene is possibly TRBD1 (6 bases). CDR3 length: 14 residues. V was cut by 5 bases and J by 0 bases, with 8 bases left in between. Germline V gene data show CDR1 as MNHEY and CDR2 as SMNVEV (reference sequence). As DNA, the CDR3 is TGTGCCAGCAGTGGACAGTATAGCAATCAGCCCCAGCATTTT. Translating gives CASSGQYSNQPQHF.

The chain links TRBV5-6 to TRBJ1-1; no reliable D call. Germline assignment: CDR1 SGHDT and CDR2 YYEEEE. V was pared by 0 bases and J by 5 bases, with 5 bases between. The CDR3 is 12 amino acids. This CDR3 reads CASSLGYTEAFF. CDR3 sequence (DNA): TGTGCCAGCAGCTTGGGGTATACTGAAGCTTTCTTT.

V is TRBV4-1 and J is TRBJ2-7; no definite D call. Trimming took off 4 bases at V and 12 bases at J, with 28 bases between the two ends. Germline V gene data show CDR1 as MGHRA and CDR2 as YSYEKL. The CDR3 sequence is 16 residues long. The CDR3 nucleotides are TGCGCCAGCAGCCCGTCTTTTCCTCTACGAGCTCACGCGAGGTACTTC. Translating it yields CASSPSFPLRAHARYF.

V is TRBV7-2 and J is TRBJ2-7; D remains ambiguous. Germline assignment: CDR1 SGHTA and CDR2 FQGNSA. Between the trimmed V and J ends, which lost 7 bases and 0 bases, there was a span of 13 bases. The CDR3 runs to 14 residues. CDR3 protein: CASKERLLSYEQYF. The CDR3 DNA reads TGTGCCAGCAAGGAGCGACTCCTCTCCTACGAGCAGTACTTC.

V is TRBV28 and J is TRBJ2-7, with TRBD1 matching 8 bases. Trimming at V came to 5 bases and at J to 6 bases, leaving 12 bases not matched to a gene. CDR3 length: 15 residues. Looked up from germline, CDR1 is MDHEN and CDR2 is SYDVKM. The CDR3 here is CASSLLTGESGEQYF. The CDR3 nucleotides read TGTGCCAGCAGTCTATTGACAGGGGAGTCAGGCGAGCAGTACTTC.

This clone was seen a handful of times. The chain recombines TRBV4-1 with TRBJ2-7, with a weak D call TRBD1 (6 bases). From germline, CDR1 is MGHRA and CDR2 YSYEKL. The CDR3 totals 14 residues. Trimming shortened V by 0 bases and J by 2 bases, and 8 bases separated the two germline ends. CDR3 loop: CASSQEQGAYEQYF. CDR3 DNA: TGCGCCAGCAGCCAAGAACAGGGAGCCTACGAGCAGTACTTC.

This clone occurred a few times. This rearrangement joins TRBV5-6 to TRBJ2-1; 8 nucleotides match TRBD1. V shed 0 bases and J 15 bases; nucleotides not matched to a gene: 8. The length of the CDR3 is 13 residues. Germline values: CDR1 SGHDT, CDR2 YYEEEE. CDR3 region: CASSLASAGGRFF. The CDR3 DNA sequence: TGTGCCAGCAGCTTGGCGTCGGCAGGGGGCCGGTTCTTC.

V usage is TRBV7-2 and J usage is TRBJ2-3, with TRBD1 matching over 7 bases. Germline lookup yields CDR1 SGHTA and CDR2 FQGNSA. This CDR3 has 14 residues. V trimming: 3 bases; J trimming: 4 bases; junction bases outside the gene matches: 4. The DNA for the CDR3 is TGTGCCAGCAGCTTTAGCCAGGGGGCAGATACGCAGTATTTT. Encoded protein: CASSFSQGADTQYF.

The chain uses TRBV5-6 and TRBJ1-5; maybe TRBD1 (5 bases). Trimming removed 2 bases from V and 7 bases from J, with 7 bases in between. The CDR3 consists of 12 residues. Germline V gene data show CDR1 as SGHDT and CDR2 as YYEEEE. The DNA of the CDR3 is TGTGCCAGCAGCTTCGGGGCCCAGCCCCAGCATTTT. Translated, it gives CASSFGAQPQHF.

This clone has just one count. The rearrangement uses TRBV29-1 and TRBJ2-5; 7 positions agree with TRBD2. The last part of the DNA fits TRBJ2-7 better; the J call may be wrong. CDR1 and CDR2 (germline): SQVTM, ANQGSEA. The CDR3 is made up of 13 amino acids. The CDR3 sequence is CSVEIEAGNEQYF. CDR3 bases: TGCAGCGTTGAAATAGAAGCGGGGAACGAGCAGTACTTC.

In this sample, this clone turned up once. The CDR3 reads CASSHRSTSGLETQYF. The CDR3 DNA follows: TGTGCCAGCAGCCATCGTTCGACTAGCGGGTTAGAGACCCAGTACTTC. The V call is TRBV5-6, the J call TRBJ2-5; 10 nucleotides align to TRBD2. V shed 4 bases and J 4 bases; nucleotides not matched to a gene: 10. From germline, CDR1 is SGHDT and CDR2 YYEEEE. There are 16 residues in the CDR3.

The J gene is TRBJ2-1, the V gene TRBV4-1, with 12 bases matching TRBD2. This CDR3 has 16 residues. With 3 bases clipped from V and 3 bases from J, the junction kept 3 bases outside the gene matches. CDR1 is MGHRA and CDR2 is YSYEKL in the germline V gene. CDR3 loop: CASSHGLAGNYNEQFF. CDR3 DNA: TGCGCCAGCAGCCACGGACTAGCGGGGAACTACAATGAGCAGTTCTTC.